One and the same sample provided the 14 T cell receptor beta chains below, sequenced in a study of control samples from healthy donors and cancer patients. Produced via immunoSEQ multiplex PCR; TCRdb's table is partial and in-frame only. The table has 110,000 to 150,000 clones, 85% to 95% seen once; the top ten hold about an eighth. Sequenced sample: blood. These receptors all stem from a man in his forties in good health.

The rearrangement uses TRBV28 and TRBJ2-3; TRBD2 is a possible D gene (6 bases). V was clipped by 4 bases and J by 5 bases, with 16 bases between them. This CDR3 region has 15 residues. The germline gives CDR1 MDHEN, CDR2 SYDVKM. As DNA, the CDR3 is TGTGCCAGCAGTTCTGGGGGGACTGGGGGAGATACGCAGTATTTT. This sequence encodes CASSSGGTGGDTQYF.

The chain links TRBV12-3 or TRBV12-4 to TRBJ1-2, with a weak D call TRBD1 (5 bases). CDR3 length: 13 residues. Trimming took 3 bases from V and 3 from J, leaving 8 bases between them. For the CDR3, the DNA is TGTGCCAGCAGTTTGGGGGTTGACTATGGCTACACCTTC. Translating gives CASSLGVDYGYTF.

The rearrangement joins TRBV7-8 to TRBJ2-7, with D uncertain. Per germline, CDR1 SGHVS and CDR2 FQNEAQ. Trimming shortened V by 5 bases and J by 3 bases, and 11 bases separated the two germline ends. The CDR3 length is 13 residues. CDR3 in DNA: TGTGCCAGCAGCACTCACACAGACTACGAGCAGTACTTC. Translating gives CASSTHTDYEQYF.

V and J are TRBV4-1 and TRBJ1-4; D not resolved. V shed 4 bases and J shed 4 bases, with 10 bases lying between them. This CDR3 has 14 residues. Germline CDR1 MGHRA, CDR2 YSYEKL. Written as DNA, the CDR3 is TGCGCCAGCAGCCGCGGACTGAATAATGAAAAACTGTTTTTT. It yields the protein CASSRGLNNEKLFF.

The rearrangement joins TRBV2 to TRBJ2-7, with D possibly being TRBD1 (5 bases). V lost 3 bases and J lost 6, with 9 bases in between. This CDR3 contains 12 residues. Germline lookup yields CDR1 SNHLY and CDR2 FYNNEI. The CDR3 reads CASSDRGLEQYF. As DNA, the CDR3 is TGTGCCAGCAGTGATAGGGGCCTCGAGCAGTACTTC.

This sequence joins TRBV9 and TRBJ2-3; D call uncertain. The CDR3 is made up of 14 amino acids. V gave up 0 bases and J gave up 0 bases, with 5 bases separating them. Germline V gene sequence: CDR1 SGDLS, CDR2 YYNGEE. This chain's CDR3 is CASSVVSSTDTQYF. DNA of the CDR3: TGTGCCAGCAGCGTAGTCAGTAGCACAGATACGCAGTATTTT.

This chain uses TRBV19 with TRBJ2-7, with 9 bases lining up with TRBD2. CDR1 is LNHDA and CDR2 is SQIVND in the germline V gene (reference sequence). V was pared by 1 base and J by 3 bases, with 4 bases of the junction left unmatched. This CDR3 is built from 15 residues. The CDR3 DNA reads TGTGCCAGTAGTATAGGGGCTAGCGGGAACTACGAGCAGTACTTC. This codes for CASSIGASGNYEQYF. Full variable domain (outside the CDR3, taken from reference TRBV19 and TRBJ2-7): DGGITQSPKYLFRKEGQNVTLSCEQNLNHDAMYWYRQDPGQGLRLIYYSQIVNDFQKGDIAEGYSVSREKKESFPLTVTSAQKNPTAFYLCASSIGASGNYEQYFGPGTRLTVT.

The V call is TRBV2, the J call TRBJ1-1; D gene unclear. Germline V gene sequence: CDR1 SNHLY, CDR2 FYNNEI. CDR3 size: 14 residues. V gave up 4 bases and J gave up 0 bases, with 9 bases separating them. The CDR3 DNA sequence: TGTGCCAGCAGTGTTTCCAGCATGAACACTGAAGCTTTCTTT. Protein: CASSVSSMNTEAFF.

This rearrangement joins TRBV18 to TRBJ1-4, with D unresolved. Trimming took off 1 base at V and 4 bases at J, with 10 bases between the two ends. Germline values: CDR1 KGHSH, CDR2 LQKENI. The CDR3 runs to 15 residues. The CDR3 is CASSPQWTDNEKLFF. The CDR3 DNA reads TGTGCCAGCTCACCACAATGGACTGATAATGAAAAACTGTTTTTT.

The chain links TRBV7-8 to TRBJ1-4; 9 nucleotides line up with TRBD1. The CDR3 runs to 17 residues. Unmatched junction bases numbered 13, after V lost 4 bases and J lost 7 bases. Germline V gene data show CDR1 as SGHVS and CDR2 as FQNEAQ. The CDR3 sequence is CASSSHLPGQGFEKLFF. DNA for the CDR3: TGTGCCAGCAGCTCCCATCTGCCGGGACAGGGTTTTGAAAAACTGTTTTTT.

The chain couples TRBV11-1 to TRBJ2-2, with D unresolved. There are 12 residues in the CDR3. The V gene lost 3 bases and the J gene lost 3 bases, with 2 bases spanning the gap. From germline, CDR1 is SGHAT and CDR2 FQDESV (reference sequence). Here the CDR3 reads CASSLDTGELFF. The CDR3 DNA reads as TGTGCCAGCAGCTTGGACACCGGGGAGCTGTTTTTT.

The V call is TRBV29-1, the J call TRBJ2-7; 7 bases map to TRBD1. The ends lost 4 bases at V and 4 bases at J; junction bases unmatched: 4. The CDR3 contains 12 residues. Per the germline V gene, CDR1 is SQVTM and CDR2 is ANQGSEA. The DNA for the CDR3 is TGCAGCGTTGTGGGACAGCTTTACGAGCAGTACTTC. Its protein is CSVVGQLYEQYF.

V usage is TRBV7-2 and J usage is TRBJ1-1, with 12 bases matching TRBD1. Germline assignment: CDR1 SGHTA and CDR2 FQGNSA. The CDR3 extends over 19 amino acids. The V gene end was trimmed by 6 bases and the J gene end by 4 bases; junction bases not matched to a gene: 18. CDR3 region: CASRGPQPGQGAPSTEAFF. The DNA of the CDR3 is TGTGCCAGCAGGGGACCGCAACCGGGACAGGGGGCCCCGAGCACTGAAGCTTTCTTT.

On this clone: The same CDR3 can be traced to other DNA sequences in this sample. The chain has TRBV12-5 and TRBJ1-1; D ambiguous. The ends were cut back, 1 base at V and 2 bases at J, with 5 bases in the middle. The germline V gene encodes CDR1 LGHNT and CDR2 FRNRAP. The CDR3 covers 13 residues. In nucleotides, the CDR3 is TGTGCTAGTGGTTTGGGGCCAAACACTGAAGCTTTCTTT. This gives the protein CASGLGPNTEAFF. The whole variable domain, filled in from reference TRBV12-5 and TRBJ1-1, reads DARVTQTPRHKVTEMGQEVTMRCQPILGHNTVFWYRQTMMQGLELLAYFRNRAPLDDSGMPKDRFSAEMPDATLATLKIQPSEPRDSAVYFCASGLGPNTEAFFGQGTRLTVV.